The clone carrying this TCR beta chain has more than one count but fewer than ten. Its target is not known. This CDR3 has 13 amino acids. Trimming shortened V by 10 bases and J by 7 bases, and 17 bases separated the two germline ends. Germline lookup yields CDR1 MNHEY and CDR2 SVGAGI. The authors ran a second PCR of 7 to 11 cycles using a sample-barcoded 5' primer and a J-beta primer mix. TCRdb ran MiXCR on the 5' RACE reads and lists one entry per CDR3 protein. The table includes about 1.5 million distinct CDR3 sequences, 40% to 45% detected once. This sample stems from a study of blood T cells in healthy people across ages. The study isolated at least 7 million PBMCs from each sample. Total RNA extracted from each sample amounted to at least 5.5 micrograms. The study's findings and limits: Total diversity from one million sequenced T cells was likely underestimated. Roughly linearly, TCR beta diversity per million T cells fell as age increased.

Sequenced material: blood. The rearrangement links TRBV6-5 to TRBJ2-1; the D gene is possibly TRBD2 (5 bases). This clonotype originated in a woman under 30 in good health. DNA of the CDR3: TGTGCCACCACCGGGGATTTGAGTAATGAGCAGTTCTTC. This gives the protein CATTGDLSNEQFF.